This T cell receptor (beta chain) was obtained from a study of cytomegalovirus exposure and HLA in healthy donors. The study, taken as a whole, reports: V- and J-gene trimming of TCR beta was linked (in a later analysis) to a missense DCLRE1C variant. The authors excluded some V segments, including TRBV6-2 and TRBV6-3, as indistinguishable.

Researchers ran the PCR with 60 Vbeta and 13 Jbeta primers. Sequenced by immunoSEQ multiplex PCR; TCRdb stores in-frame clones only, minus some. The sample lists around 130,000 clones, roughly four fifths seen once, with about 1.8% in the top ten. A word on this clone: The antigen is undetermined.

Germline CDR1 is SQVTM and CDR2 is ANQGSEA. Trimming shortened V by 6 bases and J by 0 bases, and 14 bases separated the two germline ends. This CDR3 is built from 14 residues. The clonotype originates from a woman aged 45 to 65 in good health and CMV-seronegative. Input material: PBMCs. This chain links TRBV29-1 with TRBJ1-1; D is possibly TRBD1 (5 bases). Here the CDR3 reads CSVGRGRLNTEAFF. CDR3 DNA: TGCAGCGTCGGGCGGGGACGCTTGAACACTGAAGCTTTCTTT.